What follows is one T cell receptor beta chain and its context. This entry comes from a study of blood T cell repertoires in COVID-19. Allocation to cohorts depended on clinical history reported by the participants. Germline V gene lookup returns CDR1 LNHDA and CDR2 SQIVND (reference sequence). CDR3 size: 16 residues. The germline V and J ends were trimmed by 4 bases and 2 bases, with 15 bases remaining between them. How the authors handled the data: Quantification of nucleated cells was approximated via reference gene primer amplification. Assay used: immunoSEQ multiplex PCR; TCRdb lists only in-frame clones, some missing. The V and J calls and clone size were taken over from that table, and D and trimming were inferred from the DNA. The sample consists of 150,000 to 200,000 clones, roughly 87% of them appearing once.

The rearrangement uses TRBV19 and TRBJ2-1; TRBD1 is a possible D gene (5 bases). The sample taken for sequencing was PBMCs or T cells enriched from blood (not recorded which). The clonotype was recovered from a human donor with acute COVID-19. The donor label of this sample is uncertain. The CDR3 region is CASSKGLSRTYNEQFF. The CDR3 DNA reads TGTGCCAGTAGTAAGGGGCTGAGCAGGACCTACAATGAGCAGTTCTTC.